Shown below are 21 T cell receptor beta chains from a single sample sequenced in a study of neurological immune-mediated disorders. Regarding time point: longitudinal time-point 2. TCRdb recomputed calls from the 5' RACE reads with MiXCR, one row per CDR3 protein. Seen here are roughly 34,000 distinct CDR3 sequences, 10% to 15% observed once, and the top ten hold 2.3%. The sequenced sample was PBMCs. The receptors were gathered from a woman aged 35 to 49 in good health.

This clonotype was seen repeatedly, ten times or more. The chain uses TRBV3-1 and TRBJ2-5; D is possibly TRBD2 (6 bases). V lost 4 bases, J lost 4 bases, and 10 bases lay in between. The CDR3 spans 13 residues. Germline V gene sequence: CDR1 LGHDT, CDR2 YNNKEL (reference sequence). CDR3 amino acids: CASSPTGVETQYF. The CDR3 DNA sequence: TGTGCCAGCAGCCCGACGGGGGTAGAGACCCAGTACTTC.

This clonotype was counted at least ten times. The DNA for the CDR3 is TGCGCCAGCAGCCCTCCTGGGACGAACACTGAAGCTTTCTTT. Residues: CASSPPGTNTEAFF. The rearrangement joins TRBV5-1 to TRBJ1-1; perhaps TRBD1 as D (5 bases). Germline V CDR1 and CDR2: SGHRS, YFSETQ. This CDR3 has 14 amino acids. The V end lost 4 bases, the J end lost 1 base, and 11 bases lay between the germline ends.

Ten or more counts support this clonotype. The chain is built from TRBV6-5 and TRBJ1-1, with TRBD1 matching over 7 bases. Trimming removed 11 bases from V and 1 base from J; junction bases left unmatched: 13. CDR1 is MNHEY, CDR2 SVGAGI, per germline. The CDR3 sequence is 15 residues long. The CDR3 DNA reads TGTGCCGCTCAGGGGGGCGGGGCGACGAACACTGAAGCTTTCTTT. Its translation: CAAQGGGATNTEAFF.

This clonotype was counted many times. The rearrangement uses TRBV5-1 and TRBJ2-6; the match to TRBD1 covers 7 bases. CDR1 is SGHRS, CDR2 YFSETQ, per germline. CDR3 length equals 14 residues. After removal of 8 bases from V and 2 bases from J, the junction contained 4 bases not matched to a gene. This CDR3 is CASSQGAGANVLTF. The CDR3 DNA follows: TGCGCCAGTAGCCAGGGGGCTGGGGCCAACGTCCTGACTTTC.

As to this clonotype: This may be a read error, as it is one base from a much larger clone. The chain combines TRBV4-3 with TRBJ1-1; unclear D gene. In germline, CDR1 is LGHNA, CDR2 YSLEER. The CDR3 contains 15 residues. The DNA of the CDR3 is TGCGTCAGCAGCCTCCTCTTAACACAGAACACTGAAGCTTTCTTT. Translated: CVSSLLLTQNTEAFF.

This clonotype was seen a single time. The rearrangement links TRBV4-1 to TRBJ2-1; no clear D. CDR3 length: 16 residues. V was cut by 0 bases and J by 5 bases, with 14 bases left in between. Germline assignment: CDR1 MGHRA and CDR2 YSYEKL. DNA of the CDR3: TGCGCCAGCAGCCAAGATCAGGAACACGGAAACAATGAGCAGTTCTTC. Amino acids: CASSQDQEHGNNEQFF.

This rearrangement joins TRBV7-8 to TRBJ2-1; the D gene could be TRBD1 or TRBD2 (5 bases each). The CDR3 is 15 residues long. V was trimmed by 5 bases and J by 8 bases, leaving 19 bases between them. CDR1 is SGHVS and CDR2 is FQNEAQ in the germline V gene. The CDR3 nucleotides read TGTGCCAGCAGCGGACGACGGGGCCGAGGGTATGAGCAGTTCTTC. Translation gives CASSGRRGRGYEQFF.

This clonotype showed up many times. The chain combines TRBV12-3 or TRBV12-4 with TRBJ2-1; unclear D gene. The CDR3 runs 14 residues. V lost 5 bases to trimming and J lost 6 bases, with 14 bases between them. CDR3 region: CASSPRTRTNEQFF. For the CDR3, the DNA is TGTGCCAGCAGTCCTCGGACCCGGACCAATGAGCAGTTCTTC.

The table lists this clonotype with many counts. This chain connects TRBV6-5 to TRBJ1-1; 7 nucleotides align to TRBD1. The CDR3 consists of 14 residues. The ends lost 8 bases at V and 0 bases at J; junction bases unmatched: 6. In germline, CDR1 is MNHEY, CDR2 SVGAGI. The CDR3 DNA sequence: TGTGCCAGCCCCCCAGGGGGGATGAACACTGAAGCTTTCTTT. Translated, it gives CASPPGGMNTEAFF.

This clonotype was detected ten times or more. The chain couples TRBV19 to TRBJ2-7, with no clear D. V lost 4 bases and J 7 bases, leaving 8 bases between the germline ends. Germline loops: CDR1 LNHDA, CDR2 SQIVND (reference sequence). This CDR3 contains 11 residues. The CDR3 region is CASSTKEEQYF. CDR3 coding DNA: TGTGCCAGTAGTACCAAAGAAGAGCAGTACTTC.

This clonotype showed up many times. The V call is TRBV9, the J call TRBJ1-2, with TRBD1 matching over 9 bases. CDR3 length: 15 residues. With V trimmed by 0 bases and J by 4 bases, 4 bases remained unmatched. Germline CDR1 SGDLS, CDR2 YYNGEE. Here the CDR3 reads CASSVGGQGSYGYTF. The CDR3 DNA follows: TGTGCCAGCAGCGTAGGGGGACAGGGTAGCTATGGCTACACCTTC.

CDR3 in amino acids: CASSLGGEAGYGYTF. The CDR3 nucleotides read TGTGCCAGCAGCTTAGGGGGGGAGGCGGGCTATGGCTACACCTTC. This sequence joins TRBV7-2 and TRBJ1-2; TRBD1 is a possible D gene (5 bases). Germline V gene lookup returns CDR1 SGHTA and CDR2 FQGNSA. The CDR3 extends over 15 amino acids. V lost 1 base, J lost 4 bases, and 13 bases lay in between.

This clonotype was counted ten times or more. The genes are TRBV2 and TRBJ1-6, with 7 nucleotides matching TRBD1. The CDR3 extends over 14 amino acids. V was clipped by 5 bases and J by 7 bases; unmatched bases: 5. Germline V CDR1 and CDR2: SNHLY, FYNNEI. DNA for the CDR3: TGTGCCAGCAGTCAGACAGGGATGAATTCACCCCTCCACTTT. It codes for CASSQTGMNSPLHF.

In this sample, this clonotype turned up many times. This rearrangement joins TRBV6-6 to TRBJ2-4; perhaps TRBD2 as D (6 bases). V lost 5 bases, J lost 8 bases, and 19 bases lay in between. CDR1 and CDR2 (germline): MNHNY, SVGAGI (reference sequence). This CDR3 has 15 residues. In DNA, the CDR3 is TGTGCCAGCAGTACCCCCGCTGGAGGGTATGACATTCAGTACTTC. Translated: CASSTPAGGYDIQYF.

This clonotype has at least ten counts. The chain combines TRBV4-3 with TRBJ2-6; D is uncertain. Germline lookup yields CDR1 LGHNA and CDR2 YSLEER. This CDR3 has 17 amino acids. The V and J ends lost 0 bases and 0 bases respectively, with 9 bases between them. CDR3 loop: CASSQDPSPSGANVLTF. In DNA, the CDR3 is TGCGCCAGCAGCCAAGACCCATCCCCCTCTGGGGCCAACGTCCTGACTTTC.

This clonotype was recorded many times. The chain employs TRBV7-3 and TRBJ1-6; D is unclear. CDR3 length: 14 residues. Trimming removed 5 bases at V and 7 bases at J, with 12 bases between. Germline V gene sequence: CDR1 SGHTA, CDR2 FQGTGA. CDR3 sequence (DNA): TGTGCCAGCAGCCCCGACGGAGCGAATTCACCCCTCCACTTT. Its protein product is CASSPDGANSPLHF.

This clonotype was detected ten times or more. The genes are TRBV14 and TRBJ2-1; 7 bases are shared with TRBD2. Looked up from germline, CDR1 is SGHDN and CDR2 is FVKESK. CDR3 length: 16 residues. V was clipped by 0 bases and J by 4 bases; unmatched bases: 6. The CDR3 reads CASSQDWLAVYNEQFF. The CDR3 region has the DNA TGTGCCAGCAGCCAAGATTGGCTAGCGGTTTACAATGAGCAGTTCTTC.

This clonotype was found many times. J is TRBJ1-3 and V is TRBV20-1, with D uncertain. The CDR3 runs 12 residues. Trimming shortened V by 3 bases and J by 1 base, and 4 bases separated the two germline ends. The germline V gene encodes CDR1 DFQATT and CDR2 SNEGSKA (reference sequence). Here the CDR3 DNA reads TGCAGTGCTAGTACTTCTGGAAACACCATATATTTT. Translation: CSASTSGNTIYF.

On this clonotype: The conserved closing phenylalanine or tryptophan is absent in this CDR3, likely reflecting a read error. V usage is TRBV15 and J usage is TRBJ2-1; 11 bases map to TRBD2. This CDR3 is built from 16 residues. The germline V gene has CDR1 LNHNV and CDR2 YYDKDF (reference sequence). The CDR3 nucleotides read TGTGCTACCAGCAGACCCGGACTAGCGGGCCGCAATGAGCAGTTCTAC. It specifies CATSRPGLAGRNEQFY.

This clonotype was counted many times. The chain's CDR3 is CASSGGNTIYF. The CDR3 nucleotides are TGTGCCAGCAGTGGGGGTAACACCATATATTTT. The gene calls are TRBV12-3 or TRBV12-4 and TRBJ1-3; TRBD1 is a possible D gene (5 bases). Deletions cut 5 bases from V and 7 bases from J, with 6 bases between. The CDR3 runs to 11 residues.

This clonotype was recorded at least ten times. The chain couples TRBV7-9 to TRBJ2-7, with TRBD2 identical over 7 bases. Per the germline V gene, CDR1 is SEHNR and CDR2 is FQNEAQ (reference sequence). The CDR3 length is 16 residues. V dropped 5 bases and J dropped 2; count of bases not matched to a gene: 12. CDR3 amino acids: CASSLLGLAATYEQYF. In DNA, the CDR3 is TGTGCCAGCAGCCTGCTAGGGCTAGCGGCTACCTACGAGCAGTACTTC.